This T cell receptor (beta chain) was sequenced during a study of blood T cell repertoires in COVID-19. On the study more broadly: COVID-19 samples collected from the United States, Italy and Spain covered acute and convalescent phases.

The CDR3 extends over 14 amino acids. From germline, CDR1 is SGDLS and CDR2 YYNGEE. V dropped 2 bases and J dropped 5; count of bases not matched to a gene: 4. Sequencing used immunoSEQ multiplex PCR; TCRdb keeps in-frame clones, though not all of them. The sample includes some 150,000 clones, 84% of them seen just once. The genes are TRBV9 and TRBJ2-3; TRBD1 matches 8 bases. Input material: peripheral blood. The TCR comes from a human donor in a cohort sampled during active COVID-19. The CDR3 loop reads CASSVGTGGDTQYF. CDR3 nucleotides: TGTGCCAGCAGCGTTGGGACAGGAGGAGATACGCAGTATTTT.